The source of this TCR beta chain is a study of identical twins. TCRdb re-derived calls from the 5' RACE reads in MiXCR, one entry per CDR3 protein. The repertoire includes 450,000 to 650,000 distinct CDR3 sequences, 13% to 15% of them detected once, and roughly 0.4% sits in the top ten. This CDR3 is built from 17 residues. V was pared by 0 bases and J by 0 bases, with 9 bases between. Germline assignment: CDR1 MGHRA and CDR2 YSYEKL. Study observations and caveats: Out-of-frame alpha sequences common to twins were enriched for low generation probability.

A few counts support this clonotype. Its antigen is unidentified. The data were also submitted as part of a second study, on yellow fever vaccine responses in identical twins.

The sequencing input was CD4+ T cells sorted from blood. The source of this sequence is a woman younger than 30 in good health. The genes are TRBV4-1 and TRBJ2-6, with unresolved D. The CDR3 DNA reads TGCGCCAGCAGCCAAGAGGCAGAGAGCTCTGGGGCCAACGTCCTGACTTTC. This gives the protein CASSQEAESSGANVLTF.